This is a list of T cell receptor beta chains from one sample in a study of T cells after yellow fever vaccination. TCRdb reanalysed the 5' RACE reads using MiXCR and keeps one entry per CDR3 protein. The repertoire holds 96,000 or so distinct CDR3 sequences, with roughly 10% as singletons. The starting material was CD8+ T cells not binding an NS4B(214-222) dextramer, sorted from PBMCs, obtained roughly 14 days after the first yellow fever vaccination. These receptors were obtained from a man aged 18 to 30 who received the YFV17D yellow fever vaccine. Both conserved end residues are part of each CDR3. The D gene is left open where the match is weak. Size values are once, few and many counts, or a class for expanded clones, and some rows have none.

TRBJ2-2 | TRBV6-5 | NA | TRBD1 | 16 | TGTGCCAGCAGTTACTCTCCGGACAGGGGAACCGGGGAGCTGTTTTTT | CASSYSPDRGTGELFF
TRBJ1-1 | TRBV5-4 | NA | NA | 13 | TGTGCCAGCAGCCCGATAGAGAACACTGAAGCTTTCTTT | CASSPIENTEAFF
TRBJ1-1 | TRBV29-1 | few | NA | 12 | TGCAGCGTTGCTTTCCAGAACACTGAAGCTTTCTTT | CSVAFQNTEAFF
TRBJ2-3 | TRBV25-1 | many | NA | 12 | TGTGCCAGCAGTTTTAGCACAGATACGCAGTATTTT | CASSFSTDTQYF
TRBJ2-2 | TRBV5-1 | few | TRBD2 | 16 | TGCGCCAGCAGCCCCCCGCTAGCGGGGGCGACGCGGGAGCTGTTTTTT | CASSPPLAGATRELFF
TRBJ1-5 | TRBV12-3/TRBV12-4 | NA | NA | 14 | TGTGCCAGCAGTTTTGTGTCGGGGGGGAAGCCCCAGCATTTT | CASSFVSGGKPQHF
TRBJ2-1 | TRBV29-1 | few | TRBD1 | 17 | TGCAGCGTTAGGACTGGACAGGCTGTTTCCGGGCACAATGAGCAGTTCTTC | CSVRTGQAVSGHNEQFF
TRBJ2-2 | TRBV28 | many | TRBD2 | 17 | TGTGCCAGCAGTTTATGCAGGCGGGGGAGCTGCACCGGGGAGCTGTTTTTT | CASSLCRRGSCTGELFF
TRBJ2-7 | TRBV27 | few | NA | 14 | TGTGCCAGCAGTTCAGGGGGGCGGGCCTACGAGCAGTACTTC | CASSSGGRAYEQYF
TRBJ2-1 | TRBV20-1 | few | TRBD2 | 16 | TGCAGTGCTAGAGACCCCAGCGGGGGGGCATGGAATGAGCAGTTCTTC | CSARDPSGGAWNEQFF
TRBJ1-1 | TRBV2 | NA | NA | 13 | TGTGCCCACGCGGGGGGCATGAACACTGAAGCTTTCTTT | CAHAGGMNTEAFF
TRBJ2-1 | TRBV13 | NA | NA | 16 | TGTGCCAGCAGCTCAGGGGGGGGGAGCTCCTACAATGAGCAGTTCTTC | CASSSGGGSSYNEQFF
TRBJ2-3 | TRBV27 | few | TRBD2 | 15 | TGTGCCAGCAGTCCCGGACTAGCTCAAACAGATACGCAGTATTTT | CASSPGLAQTDTQYF
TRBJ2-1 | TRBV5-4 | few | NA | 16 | TGTGCCAGCAGCTGGGGAATGGCGGATCTCAACAATGAGCAGTTCTTC | CASSWGMADLNNEQFF
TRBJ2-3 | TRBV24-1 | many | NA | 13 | TGTGCCTGTGCCGCACGTTACAAAGATACGCAGTATTTT | CACAARYKDTQYF
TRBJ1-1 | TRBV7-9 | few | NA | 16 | TGTGCCAGCAGCTTAAACGCCAGAAGAGTAAACACTGAAGCTTTCTTT | CASSLNARRVNTEAFF
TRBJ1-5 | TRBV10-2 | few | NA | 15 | TGCGCCAGCAGTGCTGACAGGCTTAGCAATCAGCCCCAGCATTTT | CASSADRLSNQPQHF
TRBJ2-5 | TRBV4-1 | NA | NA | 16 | TGCGCCAGCACCCCGAGCCCGGCTAGCTACCAAGAGACCCAGTACTTC | CASTPSPASYQETQYF
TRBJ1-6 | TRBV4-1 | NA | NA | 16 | TGCGCCAGCAGCCAAGACATCATCAGGGGCAATTCACCCCTCCACTTT | CASSQDIIRGNSPLHF
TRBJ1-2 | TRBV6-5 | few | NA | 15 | TGTGCCAGCAGGTACCGGACAGCCACTAACTATGGCTACACCTTC | CASRYRTATNYGYTF
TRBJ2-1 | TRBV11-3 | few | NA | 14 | TGTGCCAGCAGCCCTAGCAGGGACTTCAATGAGCAGTTCTTC | CASSPSRDFNEQFF
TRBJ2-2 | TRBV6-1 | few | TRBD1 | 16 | TGTGCCAGCAGTGGTCTGGACAGGGAATACACCGGGGAGCTGTTTTTT | CASSGLDREYTGELFF
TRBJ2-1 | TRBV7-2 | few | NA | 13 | TGTGCCAGCAGCTTCAGCCGGTCCCATGAGCAGTTCTTC | CASSFSRSHEQFF
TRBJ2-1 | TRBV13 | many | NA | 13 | TGTGCCAGCAGCTCCGGGGTGGGTTATGAGCAGTTCTTC | CASSSGVGYEQFF
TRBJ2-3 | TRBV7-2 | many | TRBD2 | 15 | TGTGCCAGCAGCTTTAGCGGGCGAACCACAGATACGCAGTATTTT | CASSFSGRTTDTQYF
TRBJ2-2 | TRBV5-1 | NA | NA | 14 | TGCGCCAGCAGCTGGGGCCGATCCACCGGGGAGCTGTTTTTT | CASSWGRSTGELFF
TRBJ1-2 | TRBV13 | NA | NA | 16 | TGTGCCAGCAGTACCGACTCACCAGGAGAACTCTATGGCTACACCTTC | CASSTDSPGELYGYTF
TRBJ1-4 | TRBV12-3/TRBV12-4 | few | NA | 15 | TGTGCCAGCAGTCCCTCGTCCCAGGGCGGTGAAAAACTGTTTTTT | CASSPSSQGGEKLFF
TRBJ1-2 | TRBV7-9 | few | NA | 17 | TGTGCCAGCAGCCCTCGACTTCGGGGCAACGGGACCTATGGCTACACCTTC | CASSPRLRGNGTYGYTF
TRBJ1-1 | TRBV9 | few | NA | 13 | TGTGCCAGCAGCGTAGGAGGGCCTAGTGAAGCTTTCTTT | CASSVGGPSEAFF
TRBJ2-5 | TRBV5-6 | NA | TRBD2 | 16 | TGTGCCAGCAGTTCTGCGGGGGGACGGGACCAAGAGACCCAGTACTTC | CASSSAGGRDQETQYF
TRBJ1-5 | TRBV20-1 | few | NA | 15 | TGCAGTGCCAAAGGGATCGGGCAGGGTTATCAGCCCCAGCATTTT | CSAKGIGQGYQPQHF